Shown below are 32 T cell receptor beta chains from a single sample sequenced in a study of response to subunit inactivated influenza vaccine. TCRdb reanalysed the RT-PCR reads using MiXCR and keeps one entry per CDR3 protein. The data show around 490,000 distinct CDR3 sequences, roughly 8.2% seen once. Source: PBMCs from blood, taken less than 30 months after vaccination. The receptors stem from a man between 50 and 69 years old who received an inactivated influenza vaccine.

This clonotype was found many times. This chain connects TRBV5-1 to TRBJ1-5, with D perhaps matching TRBD1 (5 bases). CDR1 is SGHRS and CDR2 is YFSETQ in the germline V gene. V gave up 0 bases and J gave up 2 bases, with 9 bases separating them. The CDR3 loop spans 15 amino acids. CDR3 nucleotide sequence: TGCGCCAGCAGCTTGGGAGGGACGGGCAATCAGCCCCAGCATTTT. Amino acids: CASSLGGTGNQPQHF.

This clonotype was seen more than once but under ten times. V and J are TRBV12-3 or TRBV12-4 and TRBJ2-5, with 12 positions matching TRBD2. Unmatched junction bases numbered 4, after V lost 4 bases and J lost 4 bases. The length of the CDR3 is 15 residues. This CDR3 reads CASSSLAGGPETQYF. The DNA of the CDR3 is TGTGCCAGCAGTTCCCTAGCGGGGGGGCCAGAGACCCAGTACTTC.

The chain carries TRBV5-5 and TRBJ2-1, with TRBD2 identical over 8 bases. The CDR3 consists of 12 residues. Germline V gene lookup returns CDR1 SGHKS and CDR2 YYEKEE (reference sequence). With V trimmed by 2 bases and J by 16 bases, 8 bases remained unmatched. The CDR3 protein is CASSLYTGGKFF. DNA of the CDR3: TGTGCCAGCAGCTTATACACGGGAGGGAAATTCTTC.

This clonotype was recorded a few times. This chain uses TRBV4-1 with TRBJ1-5; a weak D match, TRBD1 (6 bases). V gave up 0 bases and J gave up 7 bases, with 10 bases separating them. This CDR3 has 14 residues. CDR1 is MGHRA, CDR2 YSYEKL, per germline. The CDR3 DNA is TGCGCCAGCAGCCAAGATGGGGGCCCACAGCCCCAGCATTTT. Its protein product is CASSQDGGPQPQHF.

V gene TRBV12-3 or TRBV12-4 combines with J gene TRBJ1-1; no clear D gene. There are 13 residues in the CDR3. The V end was cut by 4 bases, the J end by 4 bases, with 10 bases between. Written as DNA, the CDR3 is TGTGCCAGCAGTTCCCCGTGGGTCACTGAAGCTTTCTTT. Translating gives CASSSPWVTEAFF.

This clonotype was seen many times. The rearrangement uses TRBV15 and TRBJ1-4; D is unresolved. The CDR3 spans 16 residues. The germline gives CDR1 LNHNV, CDR2 YYDKDF (reference sequence). Trimming left V 0 bases short and J 4 bases short, with 12 bases between. The DNA of the CDR3 is TGTGCCACCAGCAGAGAGGTGACAACTCGTAATGAAAAACTGTTTTTT. This gives the protein CATSREVTTRNEKLFF.

In this sample, this clonotype turned up many times. The V call is TRBV3-1, the J call TRBJ2-7, with TRBD1 as a possible D gene (6 bases). Germline V gene data show CDR1 as LGHDT and CDR2 as YNNKEL (reference sequence). The CDR3 length is 13 residues. Trimming cost V 4 bases and J 5 bases, with 12 bases left between them. The CDR3 nucleotides read TGTGCCAGCAGCCTCCCACAGGGAAACGAGCAGTACTTC. Translated: CASSLPQGNEQYF.

A few counts support this clonotype. The chain has TRBV6-6 and TRBJ2-4, with a possible D match to TRBD2 (5 bases). The CDR3 is 13 residues long. V shed 8 bases and J shed 0 bases, with 8 bases lying between them. Germline CDR1 reads MNHNY; CDR2 reads SVGAGI (reference sequence). The CDR3 DNA reads as TGTGCCAGCGGGAGCTTAGCCAAAAACATTCAGTACTTC. Protein: CASGSLAKNIQYF.

The chain uses TRBV6-2 or TRBV6-3 and TRBJ1-1; TRBD1 aligns across 10 bases. The CDR3 covers 20 residues. From germline, CDR1 is MNHEY and CDR2 SVGEGT. Unmatched junction bases numbered 18, after V lost 4 bases and J lost 1 base. Written as DNA, the CDR3 is TGTGCCAGCAGTTCTCCACCCCTCGGGACAGGGGAGGAGTGGAACACTGAAGCTTTCTTT. This translates into CASSSPPLGTGEEWNTEAFF.

This chain connects TRBV7-9 to TRBJ1-5; D is unresolved. Germline V gene data show CDR1 as SEHNR and CDR2 as FQNEAQ (reference sequence). Trimming pared 5 bases from V and 4 bases from J, leaving 9 bases between. CDR3 size: 13 residues. The DNA for the CDR3 is TGTGCCAGCAGCACGGTTGGGAATCAGCCCCAGCATTTT. Its translation is CASSTVGNQPQHF. The full variable domain, in which reference TRBV7-9 and TRBJ1-5 provide the parts outside the CDR3, is DTGVSQNPRHKITKRGQNVTFRCDPISEHNRLYWYRQTLGQGPEFLTYFQNEAQLEKSRLLSDRFSAERPKGSFSTLEIQRTEQGDSAMYLCASSTVGNQPQHFGDGTRLSIL.

This clonotype was seen a few times. The junction departs from germline at one end; a sequencing error may be responsible. The J gene is TRBJ2-7, the V gene TRBV7-7; D might be TRBD2 (6 bases). CDR3 length: 13 residues. The germline gives CDR1 SSHAT, CDR2 FNYEAQ (reference sequence). The CDR3 region has the DNA TGTGCTAGCAGCTTAGTTCCGGGGGACGAGCAGTACTTC. Amino acid sequence: CASSLVPGDEQYF.

With regard to this clonotype: A junction boundary mismatches the germline segment, possibly from a read error. This chain connects TRBV6-2 or TRBV6-3 to TRBJ1-4; TRBD1 might be the D (5 bases). Germline CDR1 is MNHEY and CDR2 is SVGEGT. This CDR3 comprises 19 residues. This CDR3 is CASSYSLGRRVATNEKLFF. The CDR3 nucleotides read TGTGCCAGCAGCTACTCACTGGGACGGAGAGTTGCAACTAATGAAAAACTGTTTTTT.

This clonotype was picked up many times. The CDR3 region has the DNA TGTGCCAGCAGTTATCGAGGCGGGGGCAACTATGGCTACACCTTC. Translating gives CASSYRGGGNYGYTF. The J gene is TRBJ1-2, the V gene TRBV6-5; TRBD1 is a possible D gene (6 bases). The germline V gene has CDR1 MNHEY and CDR2 SVGAGI. The CDR3 is 15 residues long. V was trimmed by 3 bases and J by 2 bases, leaving 13 bases between them.

The chain links TRBV29-1 to TRBJ2-7, with D possibly TRBD2 on 5 matching bases. This CDR3 spans 14 amino acids. V lost 4 bases to trimming and J lost 4 bases, with 17 bases between them. Per germline, CDR1 SQVTM and CDR2 ANQGSEA. The DNA of the CDR3 is TGCAGCGTTGCAAGCGGCCCAGCCGGTTACGAGCAGTACTTC. Amino acids: CSVASGPAGYEQYF.

This chain joins TRBV20-1 and TRBJ2-6; D possibly corresponds to TRBD2 (5 bases). The CDR3 consists of 15 residues. V gave up 3 bases and J gave up 4 bases, with 13 bases separating them. Germline assignment: CDR1 DFQATT and CDR2 SNEGSKA (reference sequence). CDR3 nucleotide sequence: TGCAGTGCTAGCGACGCTCCGGGGGGGGCCAACGTCCTGACTTTC. Translating gives CSASDAPGGANVLTF.

This chain connects TRBV27 to TRBJ2-3; 7 bases are a match to TRBD2. Germline CDR1 and CDR2: MNHEY and SMNVEV (reference sequence). V trimming: 0 bases; J trimming: 3 bases; junction bases outside the gene matches: 12. CDR3 size: 18 residues. The chain's CDR3 is CASSLSPPLTSRTDTQYF. The CDR3 DNA reads TGTGCCAGCAGTTTATCTCCACCCTTGACTAGCAGGACAGATACGCAGTATTTT.

Many counts were recorded for this clonotype. V gene TRBV20-1 combines with J gene TRBJ1-2; possible D gene TRBD1, 5 bases. Trimming took 1 base from V and 2 from J, leaving 14 bases between them. The CDR3 runs 15 residues. Germline V CDR1 and CDR2: DFQATT, SNEGSKA (reference sequence). The CDR3 is CSARVGGEGNYGYTF. The CDR3 DNA reads as TGCAGTGCTAGAGTGGGGGGGGAGGGGAACTATGGCTACACCTTC.

This clonotype has more than one count but fewer than ten. The CDR3, as DNA: TGTGCCAGCAGTTACCGCTACGGAGGGGCTGGAACAGATACGCAGTATTTT. Its translation is CASSYRYGGAGTDTQYF. V is TRBV6-2 or TRBV6-3 and J is TRBJ2-3; possible D gene TRBD2, 6 bases. There are 17 residues in the CDR3. The V gene's germline CDR1 is MNHEY and CDR2 SVGEGT. V lost 2 bases, J lost 3 bases, and 18 bases lay in between.

This clonotype was picked up a small number of times. CDR3 residues: CAVDGGISHGYTF. The CDR3 DNA follows: TGTGCCGTGGACGGGGGGATCAGTCATGGCTACACCTTC. V gene TRBV7-9 combines with J gene TRBJ1-2; possible D gene TRBD1, 5 bases. Trimming removed 11 bases from V and 6 bases from J, with 19 bases in between. Germline CDR1 reads SEHNR; CDR2 reads FQNEAQ (reference sequence). The CDR3 extends over 13 amino acids.

This chain joins TRBV30 and TRBJ2-5; the match to TRBD1 covers 8 bases. The germline V gene has CDR1 GTSNPN and CDR2 SVGIG (reference sequence). The length of the CDR3 is 13 residues. V lost 5 bases and J lost 0; bases outside the gene matches: 2. CDR3: CAWGTGNQETQYF. The DNA for the CDR3 is TGTGCCTGGGGGACAGGCAACCAAGAGACCCAGTACTTC.

J is TRBJ2-3 and V is TRBV9; perhaps TRBD1 as D (5 bases). This CDR3 has 15 amino acids. CDR1 is SGDLS and CDR2 is YYNGEE in the germline V gene. Trimming shortened V by 0 bases and J by 5 bases, and 13 bases separated the two germline ends. CDR3 coding DNA: TGTGCCAGCAGCGTAGCGCCAGGGAAGGGAGATACGCAGTATTTT. Protein: CASSVAPGKGDTQYF.

This clonotype has at least ten counts. The V gene is TRBV7-2, the J gene TRBJ2-1, with D maybe TRBD2 (6 bases). The CDR3 sequence is 16 residues long. CDR1 is SGHTA, CDR2 FQGNSA, per germline. The V end was cut by 2 bases, the J end by 0 bases, with 11 bases between. CDR3 region: CASSLFAGSSYNEQFF. The CDR3 DNA sequence: TGTGCCAGCAGCTTATTCGCGGGGAGCTCCTACAATGAGCAGTTCTTC.

The rearrangement joins TRBV24-1 to TRBJ2-3; 14 positions agree with TRBD2. Germline CDR1 is KGHDR and CDR2 is SFDVKD. Trimming took 2 bases from V and 3 from J; bases not matched to a gene: 12. The CDR3 is 20 amino acids. The CDR3 DNA is TGTGCCACCAGTGATTCTGGACTAGCGGGAGGCCCGAGGTATACAGATACGCAGTATTTT. It codes for CATSDSGLAGGPRYTDTQYF.

This clonotype occurred a few times. V gene TRBV20-1 combines with J gene TRBJ2-1; no definite D call. The ends were cut back, 3 bases at V and 5 bases at J, with 14 bases in the middle. Per germline, CDR1 DFQATT and CDR2 SNEGSKA (reference sequence). The CDR3 is 14 residues long. The DNA of the CDR3 is TGCAGTGCTAGGCCCCTACTCCTTAACAATGAGCAGTTCTTC. Residues: CSARPLLLNNEQFF.

This clonotype was counted at least ten times. The rearrangement joins TRBV5-1 to TRBJ1-1, with 7 bases lining up with TRBD1. CDR3 length equals 14 residues. The V gene end was trimmed by 4 bases and the J gene end by 3 bases; junction bases not matched to a gene: 6. The germline V gene has CDR1 SGHRS and CDR2 YFSETQ. CDR3 bases: TGCGCCAGCAGCCCAGACAGGGCCCACACTGAAGCTTTCTTT. It translates to CASSPDRAHTEAFF.

J is TRBJ1-4 and V is TRBV6-1; unclear D gene. Between the trimmed V and J ends, which lost 5 bases and 5 bases, there was a span of 9 bases. There are 13 residues in the CDR3. Per germline, CDR1 MNHNS and CDR2 SASEGT. CDR3 coding DNA: TGTGCCAGCAGTCGCGAACGAAATGAAAAACTGTTTTTT. The encoded protein is CASSRERNEKLFF.

This clonotype was counted many times. The chain couples TRBV29-1 to TRBJ2-7; 7 bases are shared with TRBD1. The J segment lost 2 bases and the V segment lost 7 bases, leaving 11 bases of the junction unmatched. Germline V lookup: CDR1 SQVTM, CDR2 ANQGSEA. The CDR3 is 14 amino acids. CDR3 coding DNA: TGCAGCGGGACTTTTAGGGGGCGACCCTACGAGCAGTACTTC. Translation: CSGTFRGRPYEQYF.

The V call is TRBV28, the J call TRBJ2-7; the match to TRBD2 covers 9 bases. With V trimmed by 5 bases and J by 2 bases, 4 bases remained unmatched. The CDR3 is 14 amino acids. From germline, CDR1 is MDHEN and CDR2 SYDVKM. DNA for the CDR3: TGTGCCAGCAGTACGCGACTAGCGGCCTACGAGCAGTACTTC. Translated: CASSTRLAAYEQYF. Using reference TRBV28 and TRBJ2-7 for the parts outside the CDR3, the full variable domain is DVKVTQSSRYLVKRTGEKVFLECVQDMDHENMFWYRQDPGLGLRLIYFSYDVKMKEKGDIPEGYSVSREKKERFSLILESASTNQTSMYLCASSTRLAAYEQYFGPGTRLTVT.

The V call is TRBV12-3 or TRBV12-4, the J call TRBJ2-7; D gene unclear. The CDR3 runs 15 residues. Deletions cut 1 base from V and 5 bases from J, with 15 bases between. This CDR3 reads CASSLGFGRRDEQYF. Here the CDR3 DNA reads TGTGCCAGCAGTTTAGGATTCGGACGGAGAGACGAGCAGTACTTC.

The chain employs TRBV6-2 or TRBV6-3 and TRBJ2-7; TRBD2 agrees at 10 bases. CDR1 is MNHEY, CDR2 SVGEGT, per germline. Trimming took 6 bases from V and 4 from J; bases not matched to a gene: 9. This CDR3 has 15 residues. The CDR3 nucleotides read TGTGCCAGCAGCGCCCTCGGTAGCGGGGGGTACGAGCAGTACTTC. This codes for CASSALGSGGYEQYF.

This clonotype came up many times. V is TRBV20-1 and J is TRBJ2-7; 9 bases agree with TRBD1. The CDR3 length is 11 residues. Germline loops: CDR1 DFQATT, CDR2 SNEGSKA (reference sequence). The junction had 0 bases not matched to a gene; V was cut back by 7 bases and J by 2 bases. The CDR3 DNA sequence: TGCAGTGGGGACAGGGCCTACGAGCAGTACTTC. Translated: CSGDRAYEQYF.

In this sample, this clonotype turned up a few times. The rearrangement links TRBV20-1 to TRBJ1-1; tentatively, D is TRBD1 (5 bases). Trimming removed 3 bases at V and 0 bases at J, with 23 bases between. Germline CDR1 and CDR2: DFQATT and SNEGSKA (reference sequence). The CDR3 sequence is 18 residues long. CDR3 in amino acids: CSARRQQEWTTMNTEAFF. Written as DNA, the CDR3 is TGCAGTGCTAGGAGACAGCAAGAATGGACCACGATGAACACTGAAGCTTTCTTT.